The source of this T cell receptor beta chain is a study of CD8 T cells in Susac syndrome. Sequencing of TCR beta was undertaken in CD8+ and CD4+ T cells derived from blood. Random hexamers were used to reverse transcribe the RNA input (about 0.45 to 1 ug). Using its own MiXCR run on the immunoSEQ multiplex PCR reads, TCRdb lists one record per CDR3 protein. The sample holds 40,000 to 60,000 distinct CDR3 sequences; roughly 93% are singletons and the top ten take approximately 0.49%. The sequencing input was CD8+ T cells from PBMCs. This TCR was sampled from a human donor with multiple sclerosis.

For the CDR3, the DNA is TGCAGCGTTGAAGGTGGGAGAGGGGCGGTGGACTATGGCTACACCTTC. This codes for CSVEGGRGAVDYGYTF. The V call is TRBV29-1, the J call TRBJ1-2, with a tentative D call TRBD1 (5 bases). Trimming left V 1 base short and J 3 bases short, with 18 bases between. Germline V CDR1 and CDR2: SQVTM, ANQGSEA. This CDR3 region has 16 residues. The whole variable domain, remainder taken from reference TRBV29-1 and TRBJ1-2, is SAVISQKPSRDICQRGTSLTIQCQVDSQVTMMFWYRQQPGQSLTLIATANQGSEATYESGFVIDKFPISRPNLTFSTLTVSNMSPEDSSIYLCSVEGGRGAVDYGYTFGSGTRLTVV.